These 3 T cell receptor beta chains were sequenced from one sample in a study of T cells in Graves' hyperthyroidism and ophthalmopathy (dated by TCRdb to between 2019 and 2020). The method behind the library was multiplex PCR. The instrument given in TCRdb is Illumina HiSeq 2000. The TCR beta CDR3 regions were amplified from RNA transcripts. The TCR CDR3 was subjected to a first round of RT-PCR using the HTBI primer set and the Qiagen OneStep RT-PCR kit. TCRdb's own reprocessing of the public reads used fastp at Q25 and MiXCR and kept productive beta chains. Rows with one shared CDR3 protein collapse into an entry with the most common genes and DNA. The sample table shows about 840,000 distinct CDR3 sequences, and 35% to 40% are seen once. Of the sample, around 9.3% falls within the top ten clones. Sequences were obtained from blood. The receptors here all came from a man between 18 and 35 years old with Graves' hyperthyroidism.

Comments on this clonotype: The CDR3 ends on some other residue instead of the conserved phenylalanine or tryptophan, so this is likely a read error. It is unclear where the CDR3 begins or ends on the DNA, so no DNA is shown, and the CDR3 is as TCRdb lists it. The chain has TRBV29-1 and TRBJ1-6. A total of 8 residues make up the CDR3, ends included. The germline V gene encodes CDR1 SQVTM and CDR2 ANQGSEA. The CDR3 spells CSVEPWSS.

This chain uses TRBV2 with TRBJ1-2; the D gene is possibly TRBD1 (5 bases). The germline V and J ends were trimmed by 6 bases and 4 bases, with 18 bases remaining between them. The CDR3 runs 15 residues. Germline V gene lookup returns CDR1 SNHLY and CDR2 FYNNEI. The CDR3 protein is CASSGQPLLGYGYTF. As DNA, the CDR3 is TGTGCCAGCAGCGGACAACCCCTGTTGGGCTATGGCTACACCTTC.

This clonotype was picked up many times. The chain recombines TRBV6-1 with TRBJ1-2; perhaps TRBD1 as D (6 bases). The CDR3 covers 13 residues. The V gene lost 3 bases and the J gene lost 8 bases, with 13 bases spanning the gap. CDR1 and CDR2 (germline): MNHNS, SASEGT. This chain's CDR3 is CASSETGPLGYTF. DNA of the CDR3: TGTGCCAGCAGTGAGACAGGACCTTTGGGCTACACCTTC.